This entry lists 17 T cell receptor beta chains sequenced from one sample in a study of T cell repertoires in ileal Crohn's disease. Produced via immunoSEQ multiplex PCR; TCRdb's table is partial and in-frame only. The profile shows more than 11,000 clones, around two thirds of them singletons. The specimen sequenced was ileal tissue. The receptors were gathered from an adult with Crohn's disease.

This rearrangement joins TRBV7-6 to TRBJ1-6; maybe TRBD1 (5 bases). Trimming took 0 bases from V and 5 from J, leaving 11 bases between them. Per the germline V gene, CDR1 is SGHVS and CDR2 is FNYEAQ. The CDR3 is made up of 16 amino acids. CDR3 sequence (DNA): TGTGCCAGCAGCTTAGCGCCCCCAGGGAATAATTCACCCCTCCACTTT. It codes for CASSLAPPGNNSPLHF.

Remarks on this clone: Other DNA sequences of this sample code for an identical CDR3. This chain joins TRBV6-6 and TRBJ1-4; 8 bases fit TRBD1. V shed 4 bases and J 7 bases; nucleotides not matched to a gene: 2. Germline V lookup: CDR1 MNHNY, CDR2 SVGAGI (reference sequence). This CDR3 contains 13 residues. As DNA, the CDR3 is TGTGCCAGCAGTTTCACAGGGGGTGAAAAACTGTTTTTT. It codes for CASSFTGGEKLFF.

This chain connects TRBV7-3 to TRBJ2-1; 14 bases agree with TRBD2. CDR3 length equals 17 residues. Germline assignment: CDR1 SGHTA and CDR2 FQGTGA. J was trimmed by 2 bases and V by 4 bases; bases with no gene match: 4. For the CDR3, the DNA is TGTGCCAGCAGCTCGGGACTAGCGGGGGTACCCTACAATGAGCAGTTCTTC. Residues: CASSSGLAGVPYNEQFF.

Only a few counts were recorded for this clone. The chain links TRBV5-4 to TRBJ1-2; 7 nucleotides match TRBD1. CDR1 is SGHNT, CDR2 YYREEE, per germline (reference sequence). The CDR3 contains 14 residues. V shed 3 bases, J shed 4 bases, and the junction held 6 bases outside the gene matches. CDR3 sequence: CASSSGDRFYGYTF. Written as DNA, the CDR3 is TGTGCCAGCAGCTCAGGGGACAGATTCTATGGCTACACCTTC.

This clone has just one count. The V gene is TRBV6-5, the J gene TRBJ2-1, with 8 bases aligning to TRBD1. V lost 5 bases to trimming and J lost 7 bases; unmatched junction nucleotides: 10. From germline, CDR1 is MNHEY and CDR2 SVGAGI. The CDR3 has 15 residues. CDR3 amino acids: CASSTPRTGLNEQFF. The CDR3 nucleotides are TGTGCCAGCAGTACTCCCAGGACAGGGTTGAATGAGCAGTTCTTC.

A word on this clone: Its ends do not fully match the called genes, so a read error is possible. The same CDR3 also results from other DNA sequences found in this sample. The J gene is TRBJ2-7, the V gene TRBV11-2, with D hard to call. CDR3 length: 12 residues. Germline V gene data show CDR1 as SGHAT and CDR2 as FQNNGV. The CDR3, as DNA: TGTGCCAGTAGCTCCCAATCCTACGAGCAGTACTTC. The encoded protein is CASSSQSYEQYF.

This clone was detected a few times. The chain has TRBV11-3 and TRBJ1-1, with D perhaps TRBD1 (6 bases). CDR1 is SGHNT and CDR2 is YENEEA in the germline V gene. V lost 0 bases to trimming and J lost 3 bases, with 14 bases between them. The CDR3 consists of 16 residues. In nucleotides, the CDR3 is TGTGCCAGCAGCTTAGACCTCGGAGGGGGGCACACTGAAGCTTTCTTT. Protein product: CASSLDLGGGHTEAFF.

This chain connects TRBV7-9 to TRBJ1-6, with TRBD1 matching 8 bases. With V trimmed by 4 bases and J by 6 bases, 5 bases remained unmatched. The CDR3 sequence is 15 residues long. Germline lookup yields CDR1 SEHNR and CDR2 FQNEAQ (reference sequence). The CDR3 DNA reads as TGTGCCAGCAGCTCGCGACAGGGGAGTAATTCACCCCTCCACTTT. Protein sequence: CASSSRQGSNSPLHF.

The gene calls are TRBV14 and TRBJ2-7; TRBD2 matches 8 bases. Germline CDR1 is SGHDN and CDR2 is FVKESK. This CDR3 contains 15 residues. V gave up 3 bases and J gave up 5 bases; unmatched junction bases: 9. The CDR3: CASSHSAGGRNEQYF. DNA for the CDR3: TGTGCCAGCAGCCATTCGGCGGGGGGAAGGAACGAGCAGTACTTC.

This chain's CDR3 is CASSSLSFSGNTIYF. In DNA, the CDR3 is TGTGCCAGCAGTTCCCTTAGCTTTTCTGGAAACACCATATATTTT. V is TRBV27 and J is TRBJ1-3; the D is unclear. The germline V gene has CDR1 MNHEY and CDR2 SMNVEV (reference sequence). CDR3 size: 15 residues. Deletions cut 4 bases from V and 1 base from J, with 11 bases between.

The V gene is TRBV29-1, the J gene TRBJ2-5; TRBD1 matches 10 bases. V shed 0 bases and J 0 bases; nucleotides not matched to a gene: 10. There are 18 residues in the CDR3. Per germline, CDR1 SQVTM and CDR2 ANQGSEA. CDR3 protein: CSVEDGTGARTYQETQYF. In DNA form, the CDR3 reads TGCAGCGTTGAAGATGGGACAGGGGCGAGAACGTACCAAGAGACCCAGTACTTC.

In this sample, this clone turned up a few times. The rearrangement joins TRBV7-8 to TRBJ1-1, with D possibly being TRBD1 (6 bases). V lost 4 bases, J lost 0 bases, and 12 bases lay in between. This CDR3 has 15 amino acids. Germline V lookup: CDR1 SGHVS, CDR2 FQNEAQ. Written as DNA, the CDR3 is TGTGCCAGCAGCTCCCGGACAGTCATGAACACTGAAGCTTTCTTT. This translates into CASSSRTVMNTEAFF.

This rearrangement joins TRBV5-1 to TRBJ2-5; 8 bases match TRBD2. Germline V gene lookup returns CDR1 SGHRS and CDR2 YFSETQ. The CDR3 has 16 residues. J gave up 0 bases and V 2 bases, and 6 bases lay outside the gene matches. The CDR3 nucleotides read TGCGCCAGCAGCTTTTTAGCTAGCGGGTACCAAGAGACCCAGTACTTC. It translates to CASSFLASGYQETQYF.

The DNA for the CDR3 is TGCGCCAGCAGCTTGGATCCTCTGAACACTGAAGCTTTCTTT. Translation: CASSLDPLNTEAFF. The chain employs TRBV5-1 and TRBJ1-1, with unresolved D. From germline, CDR1 is SGHRS and CDR2 YFSETQ. Between the trimmed V and J ends, which lost 0 bases and 0 bases, there was a span of 6 bases. The CDR3 has 14 residues.

This sequence joins TRBV12-5 and TRBJ2-2; D remains unclear. The V end was cut by 2 bases, the J end by 5 bases, with 9 bases between. The V gene's germline CDR1 is LGHNT and CDR2 FRNRAP. The CDR3 is made up of 14 amino acids. The CDR3 nucleotides read TGTGCTAGTGGTTTGAGGGCCTCGACCGGGGAGCTGTTTTTT. Amino acids: CASGLRASTGELFF. Looking up the rest from reference TRBV12-5 and TRBJ2-2 gives the full variable domain: DARVTQTPRHKVTEMGQEVTMRCQPILGHNTVFWYRQTMMQGLELLAYFRNRAPLDDSGMPKDRFSAEMPDATLATLKIQPSEPRDSAVYFCASGLRASTGELFFGEGSRLTVL.

The rearrangement uses TRBV6-5 and TRBJ1-2; no definite D call. This CDR3 contains 13 residues. The V end lost 8 bases, the J end lost 2 bases, and 12 bases lay between the germline ends. The germline CDR1 and CDR2 sequences are MNHEY and SVGAGI. CDR3 loop: CASGDHGNYGYTF. The CDR3, as DNA: TGTGCCAGCGGGGATCACGGCAACTATGGCTACACCTTC.

J is TRBJ2-6 and V is TRBV28; D possibly matches TRBD1 or TRBD2 (5 bases each). This CDR3 region has 17 residues. Germline values: CDR1 MDHEN, CDR2 SYDVKM. Deletions cut 2 bases from V and 0 bases from J, with 11 bases between. CDR3 nucleotide sequence: TGTGCCAGCAGTTTAGGGGGTTCCTACTCTGGGGCCAACGTCCTGACTTTC. Its translation: CASSLGGSYSGANVLTF. The full variable domain, with the rest looked up from reference TRBV28 and TRBJ2-6, is DVKVTQSSRYLVKRTGEKVFLECVQDMDHENMFWYRQDPGLGLRLIYFSYDVKMKEKGDIPEGYSVSREKKERFSLILESASTNQTSMYLCASSLGGSYSGANVLTFGAGSRLTVL.